This T cell receptor beta chain was retrieved from a study of lymphopenia after photon versus proton radiotherapy (dated by TCRdb to about 2019). With respect to the entire study: The study compared the immunological effects of photon versus proton radiation therapy in patients with gastrointestinal tumors who developed high-grade lymphopenia. The cohort included approximately 22 patients with gastrointestinal tumors who developed lymphopenia after receiving either photon or proton therapy. The study was designed to characterize how the impact on the immune system differs between the two radiation modalities.

Summary of the overall study and its limitations: Across the cohort, a larger post-nadir drop in TCR diversity was inversely correlated with overall survival time among patients who died. The survival association was assessed only in patients who died, and the authors presented better survival with proton therapy as a possibility rather than a demonstrated result. Once the lymphocyte count had reached its nadir, the repertoires of photon-treated patients showed oligoclonal expansion, particularly of CD8+ Temra cells, and this expansion drove the decline in diversity. Relative stability during treatment was observed in proton-treated patients, whereas loss of naive T cells and TCR diversity and gain of effector/memory populations were observed in photon-treated patients.

The method behind the library was the immunoSEQ multiplex PCR assay. T cell repertoires were profiled with deep sequencing of rearranged TCR beta loci together with multiparametric flow cytometry. Imported from immuneACCESS, the table was reduced by TCRdb to in-frame sequences with V and J called. These copies leave out some clones; in studies compared against another copy, an unresolved V gene accounts for under half, and the cause of the remainder is not known. The sample table holds 45,000 to 65,000 clones, of which 92% were seen once. The ten top clones hold roughly 18% of the sample. This clone was seen once. Its antigen remains unidentified. No base quality information exists; no much larger clone differs at one position. Deletion took 2 bases off V and 4 bases off J, with a span of 15 bases between the germline ends. The germline V gene encodes CDR1 MNHEY and CDR2 SMNVEV (reference sequence). The CDR3 covers 15 residues, taking in both the cysteine and the phenylalanine. The entry retains the CDR3 DNA only, 45 bases that are in frame from base 1.

This material consisted of peripheral blood, taken from a patient treated with photon-based radiotherapy. Rearrangement joined TRBV27 to TRBJ2-7; the best D guess is TRBD1, with 6 bases matching. The receptor was isolated from a woman aged 40 to 50 with cholangiocarcinoma. The DNA reads TGTGCCAGCAGTTTAAGGGGGACCCCGTTTTACGAGCAGTACTTC. The resulting protein is CASSLRGTPFYEQYF.